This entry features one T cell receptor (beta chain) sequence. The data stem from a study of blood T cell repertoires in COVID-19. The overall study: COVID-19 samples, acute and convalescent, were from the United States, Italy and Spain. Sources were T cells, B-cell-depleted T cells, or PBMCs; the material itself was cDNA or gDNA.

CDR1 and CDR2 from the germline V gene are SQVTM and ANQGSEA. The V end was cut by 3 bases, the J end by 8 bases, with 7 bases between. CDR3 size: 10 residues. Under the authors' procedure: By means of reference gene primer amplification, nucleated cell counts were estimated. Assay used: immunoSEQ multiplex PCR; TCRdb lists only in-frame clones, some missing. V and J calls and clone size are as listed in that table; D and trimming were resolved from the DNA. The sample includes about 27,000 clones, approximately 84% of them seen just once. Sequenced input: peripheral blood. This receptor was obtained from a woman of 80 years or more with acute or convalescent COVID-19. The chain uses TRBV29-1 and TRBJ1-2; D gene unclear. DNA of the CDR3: TGCAGCGTTGATACCGAGGGCTACACCTTC. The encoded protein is CSVDTEGYTF.